The source of this TCR beta chain is a study of spatial heterogeneity in lung cancer. Study results and caveats: Tumor mutation count correlated with how many alpha and beta TCRs expanded intratumorally.

This clonotype was observed a few times. Its antigen is still unknown. Trimming left V 0 bases short and J 0 bases short, with 5 bases between. CDR3 length: 15 residues. Per germline, CDR1 MNHEY and CDR2 SVGAGI. Described time point: sample taken at primary tumor resection. TCRdb processed the 5' RACE reads anew with MiXCR; each CDR3 protein has one entry. The table has some 8,300 distinct CDR3 sequences, more than 4.5% seen once. The clonotype originates from a female donor with early-stage non-small cell lung cancer. The rearrangement joins TRBV6-5 to TRBJ2-2; the D is unclear. The sample in question was lung tumor tissue, obtained at surgery. The CDR3 sequence is CASSYSAANTGELFF. CDR3 DNA: TGTGCCAGCAGTTACTCCGCGGCGAACACCGGGGAGCTGTTTTTT.